This T cell receptor (beta chain) derives from a study of breast tumors, draining lymph nodes, adjacent tissues. Regarding the study as a whole: Tumors had less TCR diversity than lymph nodes, more than nontumor tissue.

Samples came from axillary lymph nodes draining the breast cancer. Germline V gene sequence: CDR1 SGHRS, CDR2 YFSETQ. The V end was cut by 4 bases, the J end by 6 bases, with 15 bases between. There are 14 residues in the CDR3. MiXCR, run by TCRdb on the multiplex PCR reads, gives a single entry per CDR3 protein. The sample contains under 150,000 distinct CDR3 sequences, approximately 21% of which appear only once. This clonotype has a count of ten or more. The antigen is undetermined. The sequenced sample was axillary lymph node tissue. This TCR came from a female donor with breast cancer. Some clones in this sample may be carry-over from other donors' samples. The chain recombines TRBV5-1 with TRBJ2-3; the D is unclear. The chain's CDR3 is CASSNGQKADTQYF. The CDR3 DNA reads TGCGCCAGCAGCAACGGGCAGAAGGCGGATACGCAGTATTTT.